These 8 T cell receptor beta chains share one sample of origin, sequenced in a study of T cells in Graves' hyperthyroidism and ophthalmopathy (dated 2019 in TCRdb). Libraries were prepared through multiplex PCR. Sequencing was performed on an Illumina HiSeq 2000. The TCR beta CDR3 regions were amplified from RNA transcripts. A first-round RT-PCR of the TCR CDR3 used the HTBI primer set with the Qiagen OneStep RT-PCR kit. Using fastp at Q25 and MiXCR, TCRdb reprocessed the public reads and kept productive beta chains. Rows with one shared CDR3 protein collapse into an entry with the most common genes and DNA. The sample table records hundreds of thousands of distinct CDR3 sequences; 45% of these occur just once. Of the sample, less than 9.5% falls within the top ten clones. The sequencing input was peripheral blood or thyroid tissue (not recorded which). These receptors were taken from an adult man with Graves' disease, either hyperthyroidism or ophthalmopathy (not recorded which).

V usage is TRBV25-1 and J usage is TRBJ1-2; D not certain. CDR3 length equals 13 residues. V was trimmed by 3 bases and J by 4 bases, leaving 9 bases between them. Germline V gene lookup returns CDR1 MGHDK and CDR2 SYGVNS. Written as DNA, the CDR3 is TGTGCCAGCAGTGATCCCAGGAGCTATGGCTACACCTTC. Translating it yields CASSDPRSYGYTF.

This clonotype occurred many times. This sequence joins TRBV29-1 and TRBJ1-1; D is ambiguous. This CDR3 contains 12 residues. The germline V gene encodes CDR1 SQVTM and CDR2 ANQGSEA. The CDR3 DNA follows: TGCAGTTACCGACCGTTGAACACTGAAGCTTTCTTT. Protein product: CSYRPLNTEAFF.

This clonotype was seen at least ten times. J is TRBJ1-2 and V is TRBV19; possible D gene TRBD1, 6 bases. Trimming took off 7 bases at V and 0 bases at J, with 12 bases between the two ends. The CDR3 sequence is 14 residues long. Germline values: CDR1 LNHDA, CDR2 SQIVND (reference sequence). CDR3 loop: CASNTGTTNYGYTF. The CDR3 DNA follows: TGTGCCAGTAACACAGGGACAACTAACTATGGCTACACCTTC.

This clonotype was detected a few times. This CDR3 reads CASSLGSGTLMDGYTF. The CDR3 DNA reads as TGTGCCAGCAGTCTGGGGTCAGGGACTCTCATGGATGGCTACACCTTC. The rearrangement joins TRBV5-4 to TRBJ1-2, with D perhaps matching TRBD1 (5 bases). This CDR3 contains 16 residues. Deletions cut 5 bases from V and 6 bases from J, with 23 bases between. The germline V gene encodes CDR1 SGHNT and CDR2 YYREEE (reference sequence).

This chain joins TRBV7-8 and TRBJ2-7; no definite D call. Trimming shortened V by 8 bases and J by 6 bases, and 14 bases separated the two germline ends. Germline CDR1 is SGHVS and CDR2 is FQNEAQ. The CDR3 is 12 residues long. The CDR3 nucleotides are TGTGCCAGCCGCCAACGATCGGGCGAGCAGTACTTC. This codes for CASRQRSGEQYF.

Only one count was recorded for this clonotype. V gene TRBV2 combines with J gene TRBJ2-7; 8 nucleotides line up with TRBD2. The J call may be wrong; the DNA end is better matched by TRBJ2-1. This CDR3 contains 15 residues. Germline loops: CDR1 SNHLY, CDR2 FYNNEI. CDR3 loop: CASIRGTSINNEQFF. CDR3 nucleotides: TGTGCCAGCATACGCGGGACTAGTATTAACAATGAGCAGTTCTTC.

This clonotype was counted ten times or more. V is TRBV7-2 and J is TRBJ1-5; no clear D. Between the trimmed V and J ends, which lost 1 base and 2 bases, there was a span of 6 bases. The CDR3 spans 14 residues. CDR1 and CDR2 from the germline V gene are SGHTA and FQGNSA. In nucleotides, the CDR3 is TGTGCCAGCAGCTTAGGGGCAGGCAATCAGCCCCAGCATTTT. It is translated as CASSLGAGNQPQHF.

The chain links TRBV6-1 to TRBJ2-6; 8 bases are a match to TRBD2. This CDR3 has 16 residues. Germline CDR1 is MNHNS and CDR2 is SASEGT. With 8 bases clipped from V and 2 bases from J, the junction kept 8 bases outside the gene matches. CDR3 protein: CASSPGGFAGANVLTF. DNA for the CDR3: TGTGCCAGCTCCCCGGGGGGGTTCGCTGGGGCCAACGTCCTGACTTTC.